These T cell receptor beta chains were read from a single sample in a study of neoadjuvant anti-PD-1 for oral cavity cancer. Sequencing used immunoSEQ multiplex PCR; TCRdb keeps in-frame clones, though not all of them. Among about 68,000 clones listed, roughly 81% were seen once. This sample comprised PBMCs, obtained after nivolumab (anti-PD-1) treatment. The source of these receptors is a person between 35 and 79 years old with oral cavity squamous cell carcinoma. Each CDR3 is given with its conserved first and last residue. Fields, in order: J gene, clone size, V gene, D gene, CDR3 protein, CDR3 DNA. The D gene is left open where the match is weak. The size of a clone is reported for some rows only, either as once, few or many, or as a class for expanded clones.

TRBJ1-2	NA	TRBV30	NA	CAWSVQGSPYGYTF	TGTGCCTGGAGTGTACAAGGGAGCCCCTATGGCTACACCTTC
TRBJ1-5	NA	TRBV19	NA	CASSIDIGSRHF	TGTGCCAGTAGTATAGATATCGGGTCTCGGCATTTT
TRBJ1-1	NA	TRBV25-1	NA	CASSERGKTEAFF	TGTGCCAGCAGTGAAAGAGGAAAAACTGAAGCTTTCTTT
TRBJ2-7	NA	TRBV29-1	TRBD2	CSVGASGRSEQYF	TGCAGCGTTGGGGCTAGCGGGAGGAGCGAGCAGTACTTC
TRBJ2-1	NA	TRBV27	TRBD2	CASSSTSGNRGQFF	TGTGCCAGCAGTTCTACTAGCGGTAATAGAGGGCAGTTCTTC
TRBJ1-4	NA	TRBV7-9	NA	CASSLGVPGTSNEKLFF	TGTGCCAGCAGCTTAGGAGTCCCCGGGACCTCTAATGAAAAACTGTTTTTT
TRBJ1-2	NA	TRBV19	NA	CASSIKDYGYTF	TGTGCCAGTAGTATTAAGGACTATGGCTACACCTTC
TRBJ2-7	few	TRBV7-9	NA	CASSLSLAHRYEQYF	TGTGCCAGCAGCTTATCGCTAGCGCACCGCTACGAGCAGTACTTC
TRBJ1-5	NA	TRBV5-5	TRBD1	CASSTQGPYSNQPQHF	TGTGCCAGCAGCACACAGGGGCCGTATAGCAATCAGCCCCAGCATTTT
TRBJ2-5	NA	TRBV10-2	NA	CASSETNTRGETQYF	TGCGCCAGCAGTGAGACCAATACCCGGGGTGAGACCCAGTACTTC
TRBJ1-4	NA	TRBV6-4	NA	CASSEQGTPLSGELFF	TGTGCCAGCAGCGAACAGGGTACCCCCCTCAGTGGGGAACTGTTTTTT